This T cell receptor (beta chain) is from a study of blood T cell repertoires in COVID-19. Overall study: Acute and convalescent COVID-19 samples came from the United States, Italy and Spain. T cells, B-cell-depleted T cells, or PBMCs provided the cDNA or gDNA that served as material.

Authors' analysis steps: Estimation of nucleated cell counts was performed using reference gene primer amplification. Method: immunoSEQ multiplex PCR; TCRdb's copy keeps in-frame clones and lacks some. V, J and clone size reflect that table, while D and trimming were determined from the DNA. This sample yields roughly 200,000 clones, of which about nine tenths are seen a single time; about 3.9% belongs to the top ten. The CDR3 contains 15 residues. V gave up 5 bases and J gave up 1 base, with 11 bases separating them. Germline V CDR1 and CDR2: LNHDA, SQIVND (reference sequence). The chain is built from TRBV19 and TRBJ2-2; D might be TRBD2 (6 bases). Sequenced sample: peripheral blood. This TCR was sampled from a woman in her thirties with acute or convalescent COVID-19. As DNA, the CDR3 is TGTGCCAGTAGTTTCGGGAGCTTGAACACCGGGGAGCTGTTTTTT. Translating it yields CASSFGSLNTGELFF.